The 29 T cell receptor beta chains in this list originate from one sample, sequenced in a study of post-analysis software for immune sequencing data. Unique molecular identifiers featured in each of the TCR beta cDNA libraries. TCRdb re-called the PCR reads with MiXCR, one entry per CDR3 protein. Seen here are 500,000 to 600,000 distinct CDR3 sequences, 40% to 50% observed once, and the top ten hold roughly 1.7%. What these receptors recognize is not known. Findings of the study overall: Patients showed TRBV5-6, TRBV5-1 and TRBV20-1 among five TRBV segments more frequent than in controls.

The sample was blood. These receptors were taken from a girl aged 10-17 years with multiple sclerosis.

This rearrangement joins TRBV29-1 to TRBJ2-1; D is undetermined. Trimming removed 7 bases from V and 4 bases from J, with 8 bases in between. CDR1 and CDR2 (germline): SQVTM, ANQGSEA. This CDR3 has 11 residues. Here the CDR3 DNA reads TGCAGCGAGGCCGAATACAATGAGCAGTTCTTC. Protein: CSEAEYNEQFF.

This clonotype occurred a few times. The V gene is TRBV6-5, the J gene TRBJ1-1; TRBD1 matches 8 bases. Trimming removed 6 bases from V and 1 base from J; junction bases left unmatched: 1. From germline, CDR1 is MNHEY and CDR2 SVGAGI. This CDR3 is 13 amino acids long. The CDR3 spells CASRDRENTEAFF. The CDR3 DNA reads as TGTGCCAGCAGGGACAGGGAGAACACTGAAGCTTTCTTT.

This clonotype was observed many times. The chain has TRBV21-1 and TRBJ2-1; no DNA check was done on the table's D call, TRBD2. TRBV21-1 is marked as a pseudogene. The CDR3 has 19 amino acids. The CDR3: CASGPGTSGRAMGYNEQFF. CDR3 DNA: TGTGCCAGCGGCCCCGGGACTAGCGGGAGGGCCATGGGGTACAATGAGCAGTTCTTC.

This rearrangement joins TRBV14 to TRBJ2-1; TRBD2 might be the D (5 bases). This CDR3 has 13 amino acids. The V gene's germline CDR1 is SGHDN and CDR2 FVKESK. V was clipped by 2 bases and J by 10 bases, with 12 bases between them. In DNA, the CDR3 is TGTGCCAGCAGCCAAAAAGTGCCGGGGGAGCAGTTCTTC. Residues: CASSQKVPGEQFF.

The J gene is TRBJ2-5, the V gene TRBV4-1, with TRBD2 as a possible D gene (7 bases). The germline V gene encodes CDR1 MGHRA and CDR2 YSYEKL. The CDR3 has 15 residues. V lost 3 bases to trimming and J lost 11 bases, with 22 bases between them. The CDR3 is CASSQKTRGRGEQYF. The CDR3 coding sequence is TGCGCCAGCAGCCAGAAGACTAGGGGGAGGGGGGAGCAGTACTTC.

The genes are TRBV7-2 and TRBJ2-3; D perhaps matches TRBD2 (5 bases). This CDR3 comprises 14 residues. V gave up 5 bases and J gave up 2 bases, with 11 bases separating them. Germline-derived CDR1 and CDR2 are SGHTA and FQGNSA. The CDR3 nucleotides are TGTGCCAGCAGCCCGGGGTCAGCCACAGATACGCAGTATTTT. The encoded protein is CASSPGSATDTQYF. The full variable domain, its missing parts supplied by reference TRBV7-2 and TRBJ2-3, is GAGVSQSPSNKVTEKGKDVELRCDPISGHTALYWYRQSLGQGLEFLIYFQGNSAPDKSGLPSDRFSAERTGGSVSTLTIQRTQQEDSAVYLCASSPGSATDTQYFGPGTRLTVL.

The gene calls are TRBV28 and TRBJ2-3; D call uncertain. The CDR3 has 14 residues. V gave up 2 bases and J gave up 8 bases, with 14 bases separating them. Per germline, CDR1 MDHEN and CDR2 SYDVKM. CDR3 region: CASSLMSTGGTQYF. CDR3 bases: TGTGCCAGCAGTTTAATGTCAACCGGTGGTACGCAGTATTTT.

In this sample, this clonotype turned up a few times. This sequence joins TRBV24-1 and TRBJ2-3, with 9 bases aligning to TRBD2. CDR3 length: 16 residues. Trimming at V came to 2 bases and at J to 5 bases, leaving 7 bases not matched to a gene. Germline CDR1 and CDR2: KGHDR and SFDVKD. CDR3: CATSDSVAGAEDTQYF. Here the CDR3 DNA reads TGTGCCACCAGTGATTCGGTAGCGGGAGCAGAAGATACGCAGTATTTT.

The CDR3 DNA reads as TGTGCCATCAGTGAAGGGATAGCGGGATCTACATATGGCTACACCTTC. It specifies CAISEGIAGSTYGYTF. The chain couples TRBV10-3 to TRBJ1-2; the D is unclear. CDR1 is ENHRY, CDR2 SYGVKD, per germline. V was clipped by 3 bases and J by 5 bases, with 19 bases between them. This CDR3 has 16 amino acids.

The rearrangement uses TRBV20-1 and TRBJ2-1, with 13 bases fitting TRBD2. The V and J ends lost 3 bases and 7 bases, in that order; junction bases with no gene match: 3. In germline, CDR1 is DFQATT, CDR2 SNEGSKA (reference sequence). This CDR3 has 14 amino acids. In DNA form, the CDR3 reads TGCAGTGCTAGGGGGACTAGCGGGAAGAATGAGCAGTTCTTC. It is translated as CSARGTSGKNEQFF.

This clonotype was seen repeatedly, ten times or more. The chain has TRBV20-1 and TRBJ2-5, with 8 bases lining up with TRBD2. Germline CDR1 DFQATT, CDR2 SNEGSKA (reference sequence). After removal of 5 bases from V and 6 bases from J, the junction contained 11 bases not matched to a gene. The CDR3 extends over 14 amino acids. The CDR3 coding sequence is TGCAGTGCTCCAAGTCGCGGGGGGATGAAGACCCAGTACTTC. Amino acid sequence: CSAPSRGGMKTQYF.

There are a few counts of this clonotype. The chain carries TRBV4-2 and TRBJ2-3; D perhaps matches TRBD1 (5 bases). The CDR3 has 14 amino acids. The V end lost 0 bases, the J end lost 4 bases, and 8 bases lay between the germline ends. CDR1 and CDR2 from the germline V gene are LGHNA and YNFKEQ. The CDR3 coding sequence is TGTGCCAGCAGCCAAGAGACAGCTGCAGATACGCAGTATTTT. This gives the protein CASSQETAADTQYF.

The chain carries TRBV20-1 and TRBJ2-1; D ambiguous. The CDR3 totals 14 residues. In germline, CDR1 is DFQATT, CDR2 SNEGSKA (reference sequence). The CDR3 loop reads CNARTSPGYNEQFF. CDR3 sequence (DNA): TGCAATGCGAGGACGTCTCCAGGCTACAATGAGCAGTTCTTC.

This chain uses TRBV27 with TRBJ1-2, with 7 positions matching TRBD1. Germline V gives CDR1 MNHEY, CDR2 SMNVEV (reference sequence). The CDR3 runs to 13 residues. J was trimmed by 4 bases and V by 10 bases; bases with no gene match: 9. DNA for the CDR3: TGTGCCAACCTTGACAGGGCCCCCTATGGCTACACCTTC. This translates into CANLDRAPYGYTF.

V is TRBV7-2 and J is TRBJ2-3; weak D call: TRBD2 (6 bases). The CDR3 is 18 amino acids. In germline, CDR1 is SGHTA, CDR2 FQGNSA. The V gene lost 5 bases and the J gene lost 0 bases, with 21 bases spanning the gap. In DNA form, the CDR3 reads TGTGCCAGCAGCCAGTCTTTATCGGGACTTTCTAGCACAGATACGCAGTATTTT. This encodes CASSQSLSGLSSTDTQYF.

The chain links TRBV29-1 to TRBJ2-7, with a weak D call TRBD2 (5 bases). With 7 bases removed from V and 1 base from J, the gap between germline ends came to 14 bases. The V gene's germline CDR1 is SQVTM and CDR2 ANQGSEA. CDR3 length equals 13 residues. The CDR3 reads CSAGPRDSYEQYF. For the CDR3, the DNA is TGCAGCGCTGGCCCGAGGGATTCCTACGAGCAGTACTTC.

This clonotype was detected only a few times. The CDR3: CASSYSIGLATDTQYF. The CDR3 DNA reads TGTGCCAGCAGTTACTCGATCGGGCTAGCAACAGATACGCAGTATTTT. This chain joins TRBV6-5 and TRBJ2-3; D perhaps matches TRBD2 (5 bases). This CDR3 is 16 amino acids long. Between the trimmed V and J ends, which lost 0 bases and 3 bases, there was a span of 13 bases. Per the germline V gene, CDR1 is MNHEY and CDR2 is SVGAGI.

The chain couples TRBV14 to TRBJ1-6; the match to TRBD1 covers 8 bases. CDR3 length equals 14 residues. The J segment lost 8 bases and the V segment lost 6 bases, leaving 6 bases of the junction unmatched. CDR1 is SGHDN and CDR2 is FVKESK in the germline V gene. CDR3: CASSHGQGYSPLHF. The DNA for the CDR3 is TGTGCCAGCAGTCACGGACAGGGATATTCACCCCTCCACTTT. Using reference TRBV14 and TRBJ1-6 for the parts outside the CDR3, the full variable domain is EAGVTQFPSHSVIEKGQTVTLRCDPISGHDNLYWYRRVMGKEIKFLLHFVKESKQDESGMPNNRFLAERTGGTYSTLKVQPAELEDSGVYFCASSHGQGYSPLHFGNGTRLTVT.

This clonotype was seen more than once but under ten times. V is TRBV7-6 and J is TRBJ2-3; 11 positions agree with TRBD2. The CDR3 is made up of 17 amino acids. Germline V lookup: CDR1 SGHVS, CDR2 FNYEAQ. The J segment lost 4 bases and the V segment lost 5 bases, leaving 11 bases of the junction unmatched. CDR3 sequence reads: CASSLQMGLAASDTQYF. The CDR3 bases are TGTGCCAGCAGCCTACAGATGGGACTAGCGGCCTCAGATACGCAGTATTTT. Supplemented by reference TRBV7-6 and TRBJ2-3, the full variable domain reads GAGVSQSPRYKVTKRGQDVALRCDPISGHVSLYWYRQALGQGPEFLTYFNYEAQQDKSGLPNDRFSAERPEGSISTLTIQRTEQRDSAMYRCASSLQMGLAASDTQYFGPGTRLTVL.

V gene TRBV7-8 combines with J gene TRBJ2-7; TRBD2 might be the D (5 bases). Germline V gene lookup returns CDR1 SGHVS and CDR2 FQNEAQ. This CDR3 is 15 amino acids long. V was cut by 2 bases and J by 2 bases, with 13 bases left in between. Written as DNA, the CDR3 is TGTGCCAGCAGCTTATTCGGGGTCCAGGCCTACGAGCAGTACTTC. Translated: CASSLFGVQAYEQYF.

V usage is TRBV3-1 and J usage is TRBJ2-7; D gene uncertain. The DNA end lines up better with TRBJ2-5; the J call may be wrong. The germline gives CDR1 LGHDT, CDR2 YNNKEL (reference sequence). The CDR3 loop spans 10 amino acids. CDR3: CASSHGTQYF. In nucleotides, the CDR3 is TGTGCCAGCAGCCATGGGACCCAGTACTTC.

This chain links TRBV12-3 or TRBV12-4 with TRBJ1-2, with D uncertain. With 0 bases removed from V and 13 bases from J, the gap between germline ends came to 6 bases. The CDR3 extends over 10 amino acids. The DNA for the CDR3 is TGTGCCAGCAGTTTAGCAGGGCTCACCTTC. It codes for CASSLAGLTF.

This chain uses TRBV12-3 or TRBV12-4 with TRBJ1-2; the D gene is possibly TRBD1 (5 bases). Trimming pared 3 bases from V and 8 bases from J, leaving 19 bases between. This CDR3 has 15 residues. The CDR3 DNA reads as TGTGCCAGCAGTTTTCTGCGTTTGGGGGACCCAGGCTACACCTTC. Its translation is CASSFLRLGDPGYTF.

This clonotype was counted between two and nine times. The genes are TRBV28 and TRBJ2-1; the D call may be TRBD1 or TRBD2 (5 bases each). In germline, CDR1 is MDHEN, CDR2 SYDVKM. The CDR3 has 15 residues. Trimming cost V 1 base and J 7 bases, with 14 bases left between them. The CDR3 is CASSLSPGTLNEQFF. The DNA for the CDR3 is TGTGCCAGCAGTTTATCGCCAGGGACGTTAAATGAGCAGTTCTTC.

The chain carries TRBV7-2 and TRBJ1-1, with 8 bases lining up with TRBD1. CDR1 and CDR2 (germline): SGHTA, FQGNSA. The CDR3 is 15 residues long. The V segment lost 10 bases and the J segment 2 bases; nucleotides outside the gene matches: 12. The CDR3, as DNA: TGTGCCATCATTATACAGGGGGACCTTAACACTGAAGCTTTCTTT. The encoded protein is CAIIIQGDLNTEAFF.

This chain links TRBV5-1 with TRBJ1-2, with 7 bases aligning to TRBD1. Losses at the gene ends were 6 bases for V and 7 bases for J; bases not matched to a gene: 15. Germline CDR1 is SGHRS and CDR2 is YFSETQ. The CDR3 runs to 15 residues. CDR3 in amino acids: CASTLSNRQGTGYTF. Here the CDR3 DNA reads TGCGCCAGCACGCTTTCCAATCGACAGGGAACTGGCTACACCTTC.

This clonotype was counted between two and nine times. The chain couples TRBV29-1 to TRBJ1-1; tentative D call: TRBD1 (5 bases). The CDR3 length is 12 residues. Trimming shortened V by 4 bases and J by 5 bases, and 11 bases separated the two germline ends. Germline values: CDR1 SQVTM, CDR2 ANQGSEA. CDR3 loop: CSVARATTEAFF. The CDR3 region has the DNA TGCAGCGTTGCCAGGGCGACGACTGAAGCTTTCTTT. Drawing the rest from reference TRBV29-1 and TRBJ1-1, the complete variable domain is SAVISQKPSRDICQRGTSLTIQCQVDSQVTMMFWYRQQPGQSLTLIATANQGSEATYESGFVIDKFPISRPNLTFSTLTVSNMSPEDSSIYLCSVARATTEAFFGQGTRLTVV.

This chain connects TRBV6-5 to TRBJ2-1; tentative D call: TRBD2 (5 bases). Germline CDR1 MNHEY, CDR2 SVGAGI. The V end lost 4 bases, the J end lost 6 bases, and 19 bases lay between the germline ends. There are 16 residues in the CDR3. The CDR3 reads CASSSLPLGLFNEQFF. The CDR3 bases are TGTGCCAGCAGTTCCTTACCATTAGGACTTTTCAATGAGCAGTTCTTC.

The rearrangement links TRBV4-1 to TRBJ2-6, with TRBD2 matching over 7 bases. Germline values: CDR1 MGHRA, CDR2 YSYEKL. Trimming took 1 base from V and 4 from J; bases not matched to a gene: 10. The CDR3 is 18 residues long. In DNA, the CDR3 is TGCGCCAGCAGCCAAGTTCCGGGCGGGAGAGCCGGGGCCAACGTCCTGACTTTC. Encoded protein: CASSQVPGGRAGANVLTF.